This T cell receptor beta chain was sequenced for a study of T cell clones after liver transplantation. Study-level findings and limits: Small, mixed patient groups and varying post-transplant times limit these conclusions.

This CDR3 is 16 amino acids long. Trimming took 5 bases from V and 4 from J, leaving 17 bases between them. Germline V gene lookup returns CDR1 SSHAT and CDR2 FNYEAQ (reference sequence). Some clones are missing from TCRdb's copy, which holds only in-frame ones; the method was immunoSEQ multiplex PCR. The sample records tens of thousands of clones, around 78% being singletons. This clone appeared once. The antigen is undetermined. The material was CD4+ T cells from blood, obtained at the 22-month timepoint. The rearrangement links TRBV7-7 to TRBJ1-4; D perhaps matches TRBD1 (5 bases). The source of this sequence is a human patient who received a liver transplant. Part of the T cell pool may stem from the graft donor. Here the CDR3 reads CASSPGGGAVNEKLFF. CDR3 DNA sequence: TGTGCCAGCAGCCCCGGGGGTGGGGCAGTTAATGAAAAACTGTTTTTT.